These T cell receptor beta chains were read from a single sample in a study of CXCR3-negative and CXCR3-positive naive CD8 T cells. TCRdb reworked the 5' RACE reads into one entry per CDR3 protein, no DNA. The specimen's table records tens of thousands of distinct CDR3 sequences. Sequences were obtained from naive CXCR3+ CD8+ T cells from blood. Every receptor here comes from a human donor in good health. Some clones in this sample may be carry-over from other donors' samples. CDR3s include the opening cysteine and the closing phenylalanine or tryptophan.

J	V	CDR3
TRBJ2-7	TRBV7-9	CAGVVLSSYEQYF
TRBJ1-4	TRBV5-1	CASSLTGLQGGATNEKLFF
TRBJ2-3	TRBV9	CASSGGTTISTDTQYF
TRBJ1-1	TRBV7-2	CASSLVSLTEAFF
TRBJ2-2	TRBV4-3	CASSQEYATVLDTGELFF
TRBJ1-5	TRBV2	CASSEDDRGSGQPQHF
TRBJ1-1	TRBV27	CASSLDRGATEAFF
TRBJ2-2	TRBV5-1	CASSFAGELSF
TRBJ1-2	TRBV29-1	CSVDVSYGYTF
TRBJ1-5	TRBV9	CASSGGSGGPQHF
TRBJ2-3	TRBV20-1	CSASWAGGPTDTQYF
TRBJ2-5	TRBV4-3	CASSQEQGEGTQYF
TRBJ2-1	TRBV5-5	CASSRGLLPYNEQFF
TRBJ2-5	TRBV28	CASSQSQRQETQYF
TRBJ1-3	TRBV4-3	CASSPSSPGGSFGNTIYF
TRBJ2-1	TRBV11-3	CASSFSYNEQFF
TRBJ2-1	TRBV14	CASSRLARSYNEQFF
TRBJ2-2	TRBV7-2	CASSSLAGGPRGAVF
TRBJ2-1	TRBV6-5	CASSLNTDEQFF
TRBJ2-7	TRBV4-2	CASSQGGLAVTNSYEQYF
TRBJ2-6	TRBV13	CASSLARGHSGANVLTF
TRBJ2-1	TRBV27	CASSYLGALSSYNEQFF
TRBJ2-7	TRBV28	CASSWAGRGYEQYF
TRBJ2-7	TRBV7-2	CASSLETAGYNSYEQYF
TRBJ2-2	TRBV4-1	CASSPGPGSPFTGELFF
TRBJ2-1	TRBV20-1	CSARDGWVDEQFF
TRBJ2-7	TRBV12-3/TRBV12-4	CASSPGTLGEQYF
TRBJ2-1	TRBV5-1	CASSLTGPEQFF
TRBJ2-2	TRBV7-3	CASSASGAGELFF
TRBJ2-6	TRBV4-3	CASSQSRETGANVLTF
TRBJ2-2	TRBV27	CASSLSGANTGELFF
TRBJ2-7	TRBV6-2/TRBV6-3	CASSLTTSSYEQYF
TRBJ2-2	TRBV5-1	CASSTYNTGELFF
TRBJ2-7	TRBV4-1	CASSLLRSDSYEQYF
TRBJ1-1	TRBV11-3	CASSLDGGEAFF
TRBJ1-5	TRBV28	CASSPTDQPQHF
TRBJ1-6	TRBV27	CASRGGAPLGSPLHF
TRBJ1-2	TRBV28	CASSPPLWSLPNYGYTF
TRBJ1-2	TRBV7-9	CASSHPGTGEGYTF
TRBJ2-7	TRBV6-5	CASSTPGEGQYF
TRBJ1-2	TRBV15	CATSSRGANYGYTF
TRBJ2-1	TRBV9	CASSVNGGYNEQFF
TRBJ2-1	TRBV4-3	CASSQDSLAGTYYNEQFF
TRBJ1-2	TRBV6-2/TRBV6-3	CASSYSFRHGYTF
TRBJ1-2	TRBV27	CASSHGQAAGYGYTF
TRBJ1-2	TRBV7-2	CARGTQDRDYGYTF
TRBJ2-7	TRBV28	CASSLDNAYEQYF
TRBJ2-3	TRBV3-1	CASSQEEEGDNTDTQYF
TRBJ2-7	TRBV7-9	CASSLAGGYEQYF
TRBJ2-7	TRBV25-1	CASSDGDGSGWGEQYF
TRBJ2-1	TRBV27	CASSFGLSEQLF
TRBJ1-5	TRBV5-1	CASSLRPGLNQPQHF
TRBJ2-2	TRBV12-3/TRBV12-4	CASTRYTGELFF
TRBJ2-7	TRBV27	CASPRTGPYEQYF
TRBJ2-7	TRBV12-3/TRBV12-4	CASLRGGSEQYF
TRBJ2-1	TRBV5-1	CASSSSTSGGYNEQFF
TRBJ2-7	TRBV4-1	CASSQEETRTRPYEQYF